The source of this TCR beta chain is a study of Ad26.COV2.S vaccination and SARS-CoV-2 variants. Study results and caveats: Placebo recipients trailed vaccine recipients in spike-specific TCR breadth.

Libraries were prepared by immunoSEQ multiplex PCR; TCRdb keeps only in-frame clonotypes and omits some of them. This sample has some 640,000 clones; about 90% occur once, and the top ten carry about 1.5%. As to this clone: Antigen: not known.

The treatment denotes: roughly 18 received Ad26.COV2.S at low or high dose, single or two shots; about 5 received placebo; per-sample allocation not given. After the first vaccine or placebo injection, samples were drawn on day 63. In Boston, the donor was an adult between 18-55 years of age. The CDR3 sequence is 14 residues long. Germline V gene lookup returns CDR1 LGHNA and CDR2 YSLEER. With 4 bases removed from V and 4 bases from J, the gap between germline ends came to 13 bases. This sequence joins TRBV4-3 and TRBJ1-2, with a weak D call TRBD1 (5 bases). The sample here was peripheral blood, taken in a trial of Ad26.COV2.S vaccine versus placebo. This TCR derives from a person aged 18-65 years who received the Ad26.COV2.S COVID-19 vaccine or a placebo. The CDR3 is CASSPQDGTYGYTF. The CDR3 DNA sequence: TGCGCCAGCAGCCCACAAGACGGGACCTATGGCTACACCTTC.